This T cell receptor (beta chain) was recovered during a study of T cells in Graves' hyperthyroidism and ophthalmopathy. Amplified TCR beta CDR3 regions derived from RNA transcripts. Using the HTBI primer set, a first-round RT-PCR was run on the TCR CDR3. TCRdb reanalysed the multiplex PCR reads using MiXCR and keeps one entry per CDR3 protein. The sample shows 340,000 or so distinct CDR3 sequences, roughly 21% of them seen only once. Fresh peripheral blood, approximately 10 ml, was the source of the PBMCs. Germline V gene data show CDR1 as LGHDT and CDR2 as YNNKEL (reference sequence). V was pared by 3 bases and J by 7 bases, with 7 bases between. CDR3 size: 12 residues.

This clonotype originated in a woman in her forties or fifties with Graves' hyperthyroidism. This chain connects TRBV3-1 to TRBJ1-5; D gene unclear. The sample comprised blood. The CDR3 DNA reads as TGTGCCAGCAGCCATCAATTCCAGCCCCAGCATTTT. This gives the protein CASSHQFQPQHF. Combining the CDR3 with reference TRBV3-1 and TRBJ1-5 gives the whole variable domain DTAVSQTPKYLVTQMGNDKSIKCEQNLGHDTMYWYKQDSKKFLKIMFSYNNKELIINETVPNRFSPKSPDKAHLNLHINSLELGDSAVYFCASSHQFQPQHFGDGTRLSIL.